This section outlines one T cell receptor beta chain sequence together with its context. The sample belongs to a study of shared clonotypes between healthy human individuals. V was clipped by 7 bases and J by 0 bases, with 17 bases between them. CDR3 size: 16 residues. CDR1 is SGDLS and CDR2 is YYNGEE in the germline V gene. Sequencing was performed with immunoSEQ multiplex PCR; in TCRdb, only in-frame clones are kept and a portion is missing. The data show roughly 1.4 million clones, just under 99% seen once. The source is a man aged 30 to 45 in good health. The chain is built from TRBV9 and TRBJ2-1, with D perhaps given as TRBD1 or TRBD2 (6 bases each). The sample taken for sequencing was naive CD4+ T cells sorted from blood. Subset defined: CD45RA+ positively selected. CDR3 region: CASSPGAEISYNEQFF. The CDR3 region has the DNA TGTGCCAGCTCACCGGGGGCGGAGATCTCCTACAATGAGCAGTTCTTC.